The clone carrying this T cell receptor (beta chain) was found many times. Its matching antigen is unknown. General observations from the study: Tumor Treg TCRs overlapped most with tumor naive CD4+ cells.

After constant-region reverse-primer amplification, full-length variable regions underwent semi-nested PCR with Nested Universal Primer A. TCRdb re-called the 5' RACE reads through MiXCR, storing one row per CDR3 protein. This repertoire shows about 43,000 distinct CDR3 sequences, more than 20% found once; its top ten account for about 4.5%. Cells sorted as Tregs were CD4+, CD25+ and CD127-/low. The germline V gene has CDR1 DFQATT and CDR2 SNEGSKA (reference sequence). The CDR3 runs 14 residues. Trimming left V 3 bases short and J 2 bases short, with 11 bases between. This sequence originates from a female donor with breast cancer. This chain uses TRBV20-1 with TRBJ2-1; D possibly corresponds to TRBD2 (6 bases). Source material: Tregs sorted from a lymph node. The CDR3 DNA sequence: TGCAGTGCTAGTACGCGGGGAACCTACAATGAGCAGTTCTTC. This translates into CSASTRGTYNEQFF.